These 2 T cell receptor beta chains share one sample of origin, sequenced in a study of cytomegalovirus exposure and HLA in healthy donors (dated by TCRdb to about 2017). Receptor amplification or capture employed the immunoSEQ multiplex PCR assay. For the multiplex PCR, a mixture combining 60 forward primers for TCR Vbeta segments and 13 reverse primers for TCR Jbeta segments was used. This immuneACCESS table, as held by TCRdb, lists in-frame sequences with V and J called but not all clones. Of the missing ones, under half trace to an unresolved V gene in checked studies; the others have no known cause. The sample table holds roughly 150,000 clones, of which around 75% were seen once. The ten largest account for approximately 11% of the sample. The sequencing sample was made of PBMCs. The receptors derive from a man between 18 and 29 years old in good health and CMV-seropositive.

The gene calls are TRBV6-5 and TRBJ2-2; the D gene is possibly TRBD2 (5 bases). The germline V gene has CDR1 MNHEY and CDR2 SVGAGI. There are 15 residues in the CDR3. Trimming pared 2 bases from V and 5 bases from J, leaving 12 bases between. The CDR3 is CASSYGLPWTGELFF. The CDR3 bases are TGTGCCAGCAGTTACGGACTCCCCTGGACCGGGGAGCTGTTTTTT.

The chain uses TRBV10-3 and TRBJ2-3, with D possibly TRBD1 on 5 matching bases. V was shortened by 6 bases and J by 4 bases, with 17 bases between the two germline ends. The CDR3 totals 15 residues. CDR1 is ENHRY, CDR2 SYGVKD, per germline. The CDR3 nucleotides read TGTGCCATCAGGCCTGGGGCGTCTTCCCCAGATACGCAGTATTTT. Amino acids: CAIRPGASSPDTQYF.